Following are 22 T cell receptor beta chains from one sample sequenced in a study of blood T cell repertoires in COVID-19. The table came from immunoSEQ multiplex PCR; TCRdb's copy has only in-frame clones and leaves some out. The sample yields approximately 160,000 clones, around 84% seen once. The sample consisted of peripheral blood. These receptors all stem from a man over 45 with active or convalescent COVID-19.

This rearrangement joins TRBV4-2 to TRBJ2-2, with 14 bases that match TRBD2. Germline V gene sequence: CDR1 LGHNA, CDR2 YNFKEQ. The CDR3 loop spans 16 amino acids. After removal of 4 bases from V and 7 bases from J, the junction contained 5 bases not matched to a gene. This CDR3 reads CASSRSTSGGVGELFF. The CDR3 nucleotides read TGTGCCAGCAGCCGATCGACTAGCGGGGGGGTCGGGGAGCTGTTTTTT.

The CDR3 here is CASSWNRGHTKNIQYF. DNA for the CDR3: TGTGCCAGTAGTTGGAACAGGGGGCATACCAAAAACATTCAGTACTTC. V and J are TRBV19 and TRBJ2-4; 9 bases match TRBD1. The length of the CDR3 is 16 residues. The germline CDR1 and CDR2 sequences are LNHDA and SQIVND (reference sequence). V shed 5 bases, J shed 2 bases, and the junction held 7 bases outside the gene matches.

The V gene is TRBV28, the J gene TRBJ1-1; D unresolved. Trimming took off 6 bases at V and 0 bases at J, with 5 bases between the two ends. CDR3 size: 12 residues. From germline, CDR1 is MDHEN and CDR2 SYDVKM. The CDR3 sequence: CASSQMNTEAFF. CDR3 nucleotides: TGTGCCAGCAGCCAGATGAACACTGAAGCTTTCTTT. The full variable domain, with the rest looked up from reference TRBV28 and TRBJ1-1, is DVKVTQSSRYLVKRTGEKVFLECVQDMDHENMFWYRQDPGLGLRLIYFSYDVKMKEKGDIPEGYSVSREKKERFSLILESASTNQTSMYLCASSQMNTEAFFGQGTRLTVV.

This chain joins TRBV6-4 and TRBJ2-2, with D perhaps TRBD2 (5 bases). The CDR3 has 13 amino acids. Between the trimmed V and J ends, which lost 5 bases and 5 bases, there was a span of 9 bases. The germline V gene encodes CDR1 MRHNA and CDR2 SNTAGT. The CDR3 loop is CASSMSGTGELFF. The CDR3 region has the DNA TGTGCCAGCAGTATGTCGGGGACCGGGGAGCTGTTTTTT.

The V and J genes are TRBV29-1 and TRBJ2-5; 8 bases map to TRBD2. The CDR3 totals 16 residues. Germline V lookup: CDR1 SQVTM, CDR2 ANQGSEA. With 3 bases clipped from V and 2 bases from J, the junction kept 11 bases outside the gene matches. The CDR3 loop is CSVEVTRTSRQETQYF. The CDR3 DNA is TGCAGCGTTGAGGTAACCCGGACTAGCCGTCAAGAGACCCAGTACTTC.

The chain has TRBV4-3 and TRBJ1-6; D is unresolved. The V and J ends lost 0 bases and 6 bases respectively, with 9 bases between them. Germline loops: CDR1 LGHNA, CDR2 YSLEER. The CDR3 is made up of 15 amino acids. DNA for the CDR3: TGCGCCAGCAGCCAAGATGAGAAAATTAATTCACCCCTCCACTTT. It encodes CASSQDEKINSPLHF.

The J gene is TRBJ2-2, the V gene TRBV10-3; the match to TRBD1 covers 7 bases. The CDR3 consists of 16 residues. Germline values: CDR1 ENHRY, CDR2 SYGVKD. V lost 7 bases, J lost 0 bases, and 8 bases stayed unmatched. This CDR3 reads CAITPRQGANTGELFF. CDR3 sequence (DNA): TGTGCCATCACTCCGCGACAGGGCGCGAACACCGGGGAGCTGTTTTTT.

The chain carries TRBV6-5 and TRBJ2-6, with D possibly matching TRBD1 (6 bases). This CDR3 spans 15 amino acids. Germline-derived CDR1 and CDR2 are MNHEY and SVGAGI. The V gene lost 6 bases and the J gene lost 0 bases, with 9 bases spanning the gap. The CDR3 region is CASRGHLSGANVLTF. The CDR3, as DNA: TGTGCCAGCAGGGGACATCTCTCTGGGGCCAACGTCCTGACTTTC.

The chain recombines TRBV11-2 with TRBJ1-3; D not certain. The V end lost 0 bases, the J end lost 0 bases, and 6 bases lay between the germline ends. This CDR3 has 15 residues. The germline CDR1 and CDR2 sequences are SGHAT and FQNNGV. The DNA for the CDR3 is TGTGCCAGCAGCTTAGAGCCAGACTCTGGAAACACCATATATTTT. This translates into CASSLEPDSGNTIYF.

The chain recombines TRBV11-3 with TRBJ2-7; 7 bases match TRBD1. The V gene end was trimmed by 5 bases and the J gene end by 6 bases; junction bases not matched to a gene: 16. Looked up from germline, CDR1 is SGHNT and CDR2 is YENEEA. The length of the CDR3 is 16 residues. In nucleotides, the CDR3 is TGTGCCAGCAGCCTTGCCCGGGACAGCCGAGCGTTCGAGCAGTACTTC. Translation: CASSLARDSRAFEQYF.

The sample holds one count of this clone. The CDR3 loop reads CATSDLGDTSVAEQFF. The CDR3 nucleotides are TGTGCCACCAGTGATCTGGGGGACACGTCTGTGGCTGAGCAGTTCTTC. V usage is TRBV24-1 and J usage is TRBJ2-1; D is perhaps TRBD1 (6 bases). Germline CDR1 KGHDR, CDR2 SFDVKD. The CDR3 runs 16 residues. V lost 3 bases to trimming and J lost 9 bases, with 20 bases between them.

This clone has more than one count but fewer than ten. DNA for the CDR3: TGCAGCGTTGGGGGGGTAGGTGGCTACACCTTC. Translating gives CSVGGVGGYTF. The chain combines TRBV29-1 with TRBJ1-2; a possible D gene is TRBD1 (5 bases). This CDR3 is built from 11 residues. Trimming stripped 4 bases from V and 7 bases from J, with 10 bases between. CDR1 and CDR2 from the germline V gene are SQVTM and ANQGSEA.

This rearrangement joins TRBV6-5 to TRBJ2-1, with a weak D call TRBD2 (6 bases). The CDR3 runs 14 residues. Trimming cost V 4 bases and J 9 bases, with 16 bases left between them. CDR1 and CDR2 (germline): MNHEY, SVGAGI. CDR3 in DNA: TGTGCCAGCAGTTTGGGACTCAGCCGGGGTGAGCAGTTCTTC. This codes for CASSLGLSRGEQFF.

The chain links TRBV27 to TRBJ2-7, with a weak D call TRBD1 (5 bases). This CDR3 has 15 amino acids. Per the germline V gene, CDR1 is MNHEY and CDR2 is SMNVEV (reference sequence). Trimming left V 3 bases short and J 1 base short, with 13 bases between. CDR3 loop: CASSFFAGASYEQYF. The CDR3 region has the DNA TGTGCCAGCAGTTTCTTCGCTGGGGCTTCCTACGAGCAGTACTTC.

J is TRBJ2-1 and V is TRBV4-2; D possibly corresponds to TRBD2 (5 bases). The CDR3 length is 13 residues. In germline, CDR1 is LGHNA, CDR2 YNFKEQ. The V and J ends lost 1 base and 8 bases respectively, with 9 bases between them. The CDR3 coding sequence is TGTGCCAGCAGCCAAGGGTTGCGGGATGAGCAGTTCTTC. Protein sequence: CASSQGLRDEQFF.

This chain joins TRBV7-3 and TRBJ2-3, with a tentative D call TRBD2 (5 bases). V lost 5 bases, J lost 6 bases, and 9 bases lay in between. There are 12 residues in the CDR3. The germline gives CDR1 SGHTA, CDR2 FQGTGA. This chain's CDR3 is CASSPRGDTQYF. The CDR3 DNA sequence: TGTGCCAGCAGCCCTCGGGGTGATACGCAGTATTTT.

J is TRBJ2-7 and V is TRBV21-1; TRBD1 reflects the table's D call only, with no check against the DNA. TRBV21-1 is annotated as a pseudogene. This CDR3 contains 13 residues. The CDR3, as DNA: TGTGCCAGCAGCAAAGCGGGCAGGTACGAGCAGTACTTC. Encoded protein: CASSKAGRYEQYF.

This clone has only a few counts. The chain employs TRBV5-6 and TRBJ1-4; D gene uncertain. Deletions cut 0 bases from V and 5 bases from J, with 8 bases between. The V gene's germline CDR1 is SGHDT and CDR2 YYEEEE. CDR3 length equals 14 residues. The CDR3 coding sequence is TGTGCCAGCAGCTTGGGACAAACAAATGAAAAACTGTTTTTT. Translating gives CASSLGQTNEKLFF. Complete variable domain (other parts from reference TRBV5-6 and TRBJ1-4): DAGVTQSPTHLIKTRGQQVTLRCSPKSGHDTVSWYQQALGQGPQFIFQYYEEEERQRGNFPDRFSGHQFPNYSSELNVNALLLGDSALYLCASSLGQTNEKLFFGSGTQLSVL.

The chain uses TRBV7-8 and TRBJ1-4, with D maybe TRBD1 (5 bases). This CDR3 has 15 amino acids. The V gene lost 3 bases and the J gene lost 8 bases, with 16 bases spanning the gap. The germline V gene encodes CDR1 SGHVS and CDR2 FQNEAQ. CDR3 loop: CASSLPGSGREKLFF. CDR3 in DNA: TGTGCCAGCAGCTTGCCAGGGTCTGGAAGAGAAAAACTGTTTTTT.

This chain uses TRBV2 with TRBJ1-5; D may be TRBD1 (6 bases). The CDR3 contains 15 residues. With 1 base removed from V and 7 bases from J, the gap between germline ends came to 14 bases. Per germline, CDR1 SNHLY and CDR2 FYNNEI. CDR3 bases: TGTGCCAGCAGTGAAGTAACCACAGGGAGCCAGCCCCAGCATTTT. The encoded protein is CASSEVTTGSQPQHF. Full variable domain (outside the CDR3, taken from reference TRBV2 and TRBJ1-5): EPEVTQTPSHQVTQMGQEVILRCVPISNHLYFYWYRQILGQKVEFLVSFYNNEISEKSEIFDDQFSVERPDGSNFTLKIRSTKLEDSAMYFCASSEVTTGSQPQHFGDGTRLSIL.

Ten or more counts support this clone. The V call is TRBV6-2 or TRBV6-3, the J call TRBJ2-7, with D possibly matching TRBD2 (6 bases). The CDR3 runs 12 residues. Germline V gene sequence: CDR1 MNHEY, CDR2 SVGEGT. Trimming left V 6 bases short and J 7 bases short, with 13 bases between. CDR3: CASSPGLREQYF. CDR3 nucleotides: TGTGCCAGCAGCCCGGGACTCCGGGAGCAGTACTTC.

The chain recombines TRBV13 with TRBJ2-5, with 7 bases matching TRBD1. CDR3 length: 14 amino acids. With V trimmed by 5 bases and J by 4 bases, 7 bases remained unmatched. Germline V gene lookup returns CDR1 PRHDT and CDR2 FYEKMQ (reference sequence). CDR3 bases: TGTGCCAGCAGCGATTGGACAGGAGGAGAGACCCAGTACTTC. Translating gives CASSDWTGGETQYF. The full variable domain, with the rest looked up from reference TRBV13 and TRBJ2-5, is AAGVIQSPRHLIKEKRETATLKCYPIPRHDTVYWYQQGPGQDPQFLISFYEKMQSDKGSIPDRFSAQQFSDYHSELNMSSLELGDSALYFCASSDWTGGETQYFGPGTRLLVL.